This T cell receptor beta chain emerged from a study of identifying expanded T cells in peripheral blood. Findings of the study overall: Over approximately two and four weeks, about 15 and 19 clones changed, versus around 1.2 between replicates. Two-week clone count variance significantly increased as total template count grew.

As regards this clone: What it binds is not known.

During the collection period, no donor immune events like infections were recorded. This CDR3 comprises 15 residues. The trim removed 7 bases at V and 2 bases at J, leaving 10 bases unmatched. Germline CDR1 and CDR2: SEHNR and FQNEAQ (reference sequence). The repertoire was sequenced with immunoSEQ multiplex PCR; TCRdb's copy has only in-frame clones and lacks some. The table records 84,000 or so clones, around nine tenths of them present only once. Sequencing was carried out using blood. This TCR derives from a person aged 18 to 75 in good health. The chain carries TRBV7-9 and TRBJ2-5, with 7 nucleotides matching TRBD2. Here the CDR3 reads CASTTGLADQETQYF. Here the CDR3 DNA reads TGTGCCAGCACTACCGGGCTAGCGGATCAAGAGACCCAGTACTTC.